This TCR beta chain was documented in a study of cytomegalovirus exposure and HLA in healthy donors. Study summary: Early release data held 85 million or so unique TCRs from HLA-typed donors. Points from the study as a whole: It was assumed in the presence/absence analyses that sequencing depth was roughly uniform across donors. CMV serostatus was the only recorded immune exposure for donors. Indistinguishable V segments such as TRBV6-2 and TRBV6-3 were excluded.

On this clone: Its antigen is not identified.

PCR amplification relied on 60 Vbeta primers (plus 13 Jbeta primers). The repertoire was sequenced with immunoSEQ multiplex PCR; TCRdb's copy has only in-frame clones and lacks some. In the table there are fewer than 200,000 clones, around four fifths of which are singletons. The CDR3 has 14 residues. V lost 1 base to trimming and J lost 0 bases, with 6 bases between them. Germline V CDR1 and CDR2: SEHNR, FQNEAQ (reference sequence). This chain uses TRBV7-9 with TRBJ1-1; a possible D gene is TRBD1 (5 bases). The TCR was taken from a woman in her forties or fifties in good health and CMV-seronegative. The sequenced sample consisted of PBMCs. CDR3 in DNA: TGTGCCAGCAGCTTAGGACAGTTGAACACTGAAGCTTTCTTT. Its translation: CASSLGQLNTEAFF.